The 24 T cell receptor beta chains given below trace back to one sample, sequenced in a study of cytomegalovirus exposure and HLA in healthy donors. It was with 60 Vbeta and 13 Jbeta primers that the PCR ran. Profiled with immunoSEQ multiplex PCR; TCRdb holds only in-frame clones, not every one. Of roughly 150,000 clones in the sample, just over 70% are singletons; the top ten hold around 4.6%. Sequences were obtained from PBMCs. The receptors originated from a man between 18 and 35 years old in good health and CMV-seropositive.

V and J are TRBV6-5 and TRBJ1-1; no firm D call. Trimming removed 6 bases at V and 3 bases at J, with 5 bases between. Germline loops: CDR1 MNHEY, CDR2 SVGAGI. The CDR3 loop spans 11 amino acids. CDR3 residues: CASSRDTEAFF. The CDR3 region has the DNA TGTGCCAGCAGCCGGGACACTGAAGCTTTCTTT.

The J gene is TRBJ2-7, the V gene TRBV27; 8 bases match TRBD1. V gave up 4 bases and J gave up 6 bases; unmatched junction bases: 5. In germline, CDR1 is MNHEY, CDR2 SMNVEV (reference sequence). The CDR3 has 13 residues. CDR3 sequence (DNA): TGTGCCAGCAGTTGGGGCAGGGGGCGCGAGCAGTACGTC. It yields the protein CASSWGRGREQYV.

The table lists this clone with many counts. The chain employs TRBV5-1 and TRBJ2-2, with 8 bases lining up with TRBD2. Germline CDR1 and CDR2: SGHRS and YFSETQ. The ends lost 0 bases at V and 5 bases at J; junction bases unmatched: 9. CDR3 size: 17 residues. In nucleotides, the CDR3 is TGCGCCAGCAGCTTGGGAGTTGCGGGAGGTTTTACCGGGGAGCTGTTTTTT. Its translation is CASSLGVAGGFTGELFF.

Only one count was recorded for this clone. This chain joins TRBV25-1 and TRBJ1-1, with TRBD1 identical over 8 bases. The J segment lost 1 base and the V segment lost 4 bases, leaving 8 bases of the junction unmatched. Germline CDR1 and CDR2: MGHDK and SYGVNS. The CDR3 extends over 16 amino acids. The CDR3: CASSADREERNTEAFF. DNA of the CDR3: TGTGCCAGCAGTGCGGACAGGGAGGAGAGGAACACTGAAGCTTTCTTT.

This sequence joins TRBV27 and TRBJ1-2, with D possibly being TRBD1 (6 bases). This CDR3 is built from 13 residues. In germline, CDR1 is MNHEY, CDR2 SMNVEV (reference sequence). V was shortened by 3 bases and J by 7 bases, with 12 bases between the two germline ends. CDR3 in amino acids: CASSFGRGSGYTF. DNA for the CDR3: TGTGCCAGCAGTTTTGGGAGGGGGTCTGGCTACACCTTC.

The V call is TRBV4-2, the J call TRBJ1-5; D is possibly TRBD1 (5 bases). In germline, CDR1 is LGHNA, CDR2 YNFKEQ. V was shortened by 0 bases and J by 6 bases, with 12 bases between the two germline ends. This CDR3 contains 15 residues. The CDR3 sequence: CASSQDSGLTQPQHF. CDR3 nucleotides: TGTGCCAGCAGCCAAGATTCAGGGCTCACTCAGCCCCAGCATTTT.

V and J are TRBV5-1 and TRBJ2-5; D perhaps matches TRBD2 (5 bases). The CDR3 loop spans 15 amino acids. Germline V gene sequence: CDR1 SGHRS, CDR2 YFSETQ. Trimming took 0 bases from V and 3 from J, leaving 12 bases between them. CDR3 loop: CASSLAELDKETQYF. CDR3 coding DNA: TGCGCCAGCAGCTTGGCCGAACTAGACAAAGAGACCCAGTACTTC.

The chain joins TRBV27 to TRBJ2-2, with 11 bases fitting TRBD2. Germline V gene data show CDR1 as MNHEY and CDR2 as SMNVEV (reference sequence). With 2 bases clipped from V and 6 bases from J, the junction kept 2 bases outside the gene matches. This CDR3 is 15 amino acids long. CDR3 sequence: CASSLGTSGSGELFF. The CDR3 coding sequence is TGTGCCAGCAGTTTAGGGACTAGCGGTTCCGGGGAGCTGTTTTTT.

There are a few counts of this clone. This chain links TRBV7-9 with TRBJ1-2; a possible D gene is TRBD1 (6 bases). The germline CDR1 and CDR2 sequences are SEHNR and FQNEAQ (reference sequence). Deletions cut 7 bases from V and 8 bases from J, with 20 bases between. CDR3 length: 14 amino acids. CDR3 protein: CASTAGRGAGGYTF. CDR3 coding DNA: TGTGCCAGCACCGCCGGCCGGGGGGCGGGAGGCTACACCTTC.

The chain employs TRBV11-3 and TRBJ1-4; 7 bases are shared with TRBD1. The CDR3 spans 14 residues. Trimming removed 5 bases from V and 2 bases from J; junction bases left unmatched: 2. CDR1 SGHNT and CDR2 YENEEA come from the germline V gene. The CDR3 sequence is CASSTTGTNEKLFF. CDR3 DNA sequence: TGTGCCAGCAGCACGACAGGGACTAATGAAAAACTGTTTTTT.

The table lists this clone with a few counts. The chain joins TRBV27 to TRBJ2-3, with D maybe TRBD2 (6 bases). The germline V gene encodes CDR1 MNHEY and CDR2 SMNVEV (reference sequence). Trimming removed 4 bases from V and 1 base from J, with 6 bases in between. This CDR3 contains 13 residues. CDR3 DNA sequence: TGTGCCAGCAGTTCGGGGGGCACAGATACGCAGTATTTT. Its translation is CASSSGGTDTQYF.

V and J are TRBV25-1 and TRBJ2-2, with 8 bases identical to TRBD1. Germline V gives CDR1 MGHDK, CDR2 SYGVNS. CDR3 size: 16 residues. With V trimmed by 3 bases and J by 1 base, 4 bases remained unmatched. Here the CDR3 DNA reads TGTGCCAGCAGTGACGTGGGACAGGAGAACACCGGGGAGCTGTTTTTT. This translates into CASSDVGQENTGELFF.

This clone was observed a single time. The chain has TRBV27 and TRBJ1-4; D is unresolved. Trimming took 2 bases from V and 0 from J, leaving 10 bases between them. The CDR3 has 16 amino acids. Per germline, CDR1 MNHEY and CDR2 SMNVEV (reference sequence). The CDR3 DNA follows: TGTGCCAGCAGTTTAAACTTCGTAACAACTAATGAAAAACTGTTTTTT. Translated, it gives CASSLNFVTTNEKLFF.

Here the CDR3 reads CASSSEGDLDNEQFF. The CDR3 DNA is TGTGCCAGCAGCTCCGAGGGGGATCTTGACAATGAGCAGTTCTTC. V gene TRBV5-6 combines with J gene TRBJ2-1, with D perhaps matching TRBD1 (6 bases). V lost 3 bases to trimming and J lost 5 bases, with 15 bases between them. This CDR3 spans 15 amino acids. Germline values: CDR1 SGHDT, CDR2 YYEEEE.

The V and J genes are TRBV11-2 and TRBJ2-2; TRBD2 matches at 8 bases. The CDR3 covers 17 residues. The V and J ends lost 4 bases and 2 bases, in that order; junction bases with no gene match: 9. Per germline, CDR1 SGHAT and CDR2 FQNNGV. CDR3 sequence: CASSSRPGGTNTGELFF. For the CDR3, the DNA is TGTGCCAGCAGCTCCCGACCGGGGGGGACTAACACCGGGGAGCTGTTTTTT.

The chain recombines TRBV7-2 with TRBJ1-1; 7 bases align to TRBD1. This CDR3 comprises 14 residues. The germline CDR1 and CDR2 sequences are SGHTA and FQGNSA. The junction had 6 bases not matched to a gene; V was cut back by 3 bases and J by 5 bases. The CDR3 region has the DNA TGTGCCAGCAGCTTTCGTTCAGGGGGAACTGAAGCTTTCTTT. As protein: CASSFRSGGTEAFF.

This chain connects TRBV7-3 to TRBJ2-3, with D unresolved. This CDR3 contains 12 residues. Germline lookup yields CDR1 SGHTA and CDR2 FQGTGA. The germline V and J ends were trimmed by 5 bases and 4 bases, with 7 bases remaining between them. CDR3 residues: CASSAEADTQYF. DNA for the CDR3: TGTGCCAGCAGCGCAGAGGCAGATACGCAGTATTTT. The full variable domain, rest sourced from reference TRBV7-3 and TRBJ2-3, is GAGVSQTPSNKVTEKGKYVELRCDPISGHTALYWYRQSLGQGPEFLIYFQGTGAADDSGLPNDRFFAVRPEGSVSTLKIQRTERGDSAVYLCASSAEADTQYFGPGTRLTVL.

The CDR3 loop reads CASSLQDRDQPQHF. DNA for the CDR3: TGTGCCAGCAGCTTGCAGGACAGGGATCAGCCCCAGCATTTT. The chain uses TRBV7-9 and TRBJ1-5; the match to TRBD1 covers 8 bases. From germline, CDR1 is SEHNR and CDR2 FQNEAQ (reference sequence). The CDR3 totals 14 residues. V dropped 3 bases and J dropped 5; count of bases not matched to a gene: 3.

This sequence joins TRBV27 and TRBJ2-3; TRBD2 aligns across 11 bases. CDR1 is MNHEY and CDR2 is SMNVEV in the germline V gene (reference sequence). The J segment lost 12 bases and the V segment lost 7 bases, leaving 9 bases of the junction unmatched. The CDR3 is 13 residues long. CDR3 loop: CASNPLAGAAQYF. CDR3 sequence (DNA): TGTGCCAGCAACCCACTAGCGGGGGCCGCACAGTATTTT.

The genes are TRBV18 and TRBJ1-1; no definite D call. Germline-derived CDR1 and CDR2 are KGHSH and LQKENI. The CDR3 is 16 residues long. The V end lost 5 bases, the J end lost 3 bases, and 19 bases lay between the germline ends. DNA for the CDR3: TGTGCCAGCTCAAACCCGGGTCCCTTTCGAGACACTGAAGCTTTCTTT. Translating gives CASSNPGPFRDTEAFF.

V usage is TRBV6-5 and J usage is TRBJ1-2; 8 positions agree with TRBD1. V dropped 3 bases and J dropped 10; count of bases not matched to a gene: 13. The CDR3 covers 15 residues. Germline V CDR1 and CDR2: MNHEY, SVGAGI. This CDR3 reads CASSYSYGQGSSYTF. The CDR3 DNA is TGTGCCAGCAGTTATTCCTATGGACAGGGATCTTCCTACACCTTC.

This clone has just a few counts. CDR3 in DNA: TGTGCCAGCTCACCAAGGGACAGGGGGTCCGATGAGCAGTTCTTC. This sequence encodes CASSPRDRGSDEQFF. The chain recombines TRBV18 with TRBJ2-1, with TRBD1 identical over 11 bases. After removal of 2 bases from V and 8 bases from J, the junction contained 5 bases not matched to a gene. The CDR3 runs to 15 residues. Per germline, CDR1 KGHSH and CDR2 LQKENI.

This clone was picked up one time. This rearrangement joins TRBV28 to TRBJ1-5; D is possibly TRBD1 (5 bases). The germline V gene encodes CDR1 MDHEN and CDR2 SYDVKM. V was shortened by 11 bases and J by 9 bases, with 20 bases between the two germline ends. The CDR3 totals 13 residues. The CDR3: CADGQGRLWPQHF. The CDR3 DNA sequence: TGTGCCGATGGGCAGGGAAGGCTATGGCCCCAGCATTTT.

The rearrangement uses TRBV7-9 and TRBJ1-2; 9 nucleotides match TRBD1. This CDR3 comprises 15 residues. J lost 4 bases, V lost 1 base, and 4 bases had no gene match. The V gene's germline CDR1 is SEHNR and CDR2 FQNEAQ (reference sequence). CDR3 loop: CASSLDTGGAYGYTF. The CDR3 coding sequence is TGTGCCAGCAGCTTAGATACAGGGGGCGCCTATGGCTACACCTTC. The variable domain in full, completed from reference TRBV7-9 and TRBJ1-2, reads DTGVSQNPRHKITKRGQNVTFRCDPISEHNRLYWYRQTLGQGPEFLTYFQNEAQLEKSRLLSDRFSAERPKGSFSTLEIQRTEQGDSAMYLCASSLDTGGAYGYTFGSGTRLTVV.